The text below deals with one T cell receptor beta chain. Other DNA sequences in the sample encode the same CDR3. This record belongs to a study of T cells after somatic rescue of genetic block. Trimming at V came to 2 bases and at J to 2 bases, leaving 2 bases not matched to a gene. Germline assignment: CDR1 SGHNT and CDR2 YYREEE (reference sequence). This CDR3 is built from 15 residues. Assay used: immunoSEQ multiplex PCR; TCRdb lists only in-frame clones, some missing. Among tens of thousands of clones, 85% to 95% were seen once, and the ten largest hold about 3%. This chain uses TRBV5-4 with TRBJ2-1; 9 bases line up with TRBD1. Material for sequencing was peripheral blood mononuclear cells (PBMCs). The TCR comes from a man aged 40-50 years. The CDR3 region is CASSLGQGTYNEQFF. Written as DNA, the CDR3 is TGTGCCAGCAGCTTAGGACAGGGGACCTACAATGAGCAGTTCTTC.